The rows below give T cell receptor beta chains drawn from one sample of a study of blood T cell repertoires in COVID-19. TCRdb's table, derived via immunoSEQ multiplex PCR, lists solely in-frame clones and lacks some. The data hold roughly 170,000 clones, with 84% observed a single time. The specimen was peripheral blood. These receptors were collected from a human donor in a cohort sampled during active COVID-19. The CDR3 runs from the conserved cysteine through the conserved F or W. A D gene is named only where the DNA matches it firmly. Clone size is not always given. Where it is, it says once, few, many or a class for expanded clones.

V gene: TRBV19; D gene: TRBD1; J gene: TRBJ1-2; clone size: .; CDR3 protein: CASSPGQGMAGYTF
V gene: TRBV5-5; D gene: .; J gene: TRBJ1-5; clone size: .; CDR3 protein: CASSLADQPQHF
V gene: TRBV6-2/TRBV6-3; D gene: .; J gene: TRBJ1-3; clone size: .; CDR3 protein: CASSYGLSGNTIYF
V gene: TRBV20-1; D gene: .; J gene: TRBJ2-7; clone size: .; CDR3 protein: CSAPQGYEQYF
V gene: TRBV6-1; D gene: .; J gene: TRBJ1-2; clone size: .; CDR3 protein: CASSEAGVRGYTF
V gene: TRBV7-2; D gene: TRBD1; J gene: TRBJ1-4; clone size: .; CDR3 protein: CASSLTGTTNEKLFF
V gene: TRBV5-5; D gene: .; J gene: TRBJ2-7; clone size: .; CDR3 protein: CASSLTDSYEQYF
V gene: TRBV5-1; D gene: .; J gene: TRBJ1-2; clone size: .; CDR3 protein: CASSVTQGGYGYTF
V gene: TRBV7-9; D gene: .; J gene: TRBJ1-2; clone size: .; CDR3 protein: CASSLQHTGYTF
V gene: TRBV29-1; D gene: .; J gene: TRBJ2-7; clone size: .; CDR3 protein: CSVVFGQTSYEQYF
V gene: TRBV2; D gene: TRBD2; J gene: TRBJ2-3; clone size: .; CDR3 protein: CASSGGSGGTDTQYF
V gene: TRBV7-9; D gene: .; J gene: TRBJ1-1; clone size: .; CDR3 protein: CASSLRENTEAFF
V gene: TRBV12-3/TRBV12-4; D gene: .; J gene: TRBJ1-1; clone size: .; CDR3 protein: CASTLGAEAFF
V gene: TRBV10-3; D gene: TRBD2; J gene: TRBJ2-3; clone size: .; CDR3 protein: CAISESGGAADTQYF
V gene: TRBV3-1/TRBV3-2; D gene: .; J gene: TRBJ1-3; clone size: .; CDR3 protein: CASSQGLGHGYGNTIYF
V gene: TRBV11-2; D gene: TRBD2; J gene: TRBJ2-7; clone size: .; CDR3 protein: CASSFSASGGHEQYF
V gene: TRBV7-3; D gene: TRBD1; J gene: TRBJ1-1; clone size: .; CDR3 protein: CASSQRDRGNTEAFF
V gene: TRBV29-1; D gene: .; J gene: TRBJ2-5; clone size: .; CDR3 protein: CSAREETQYF
V gene: TRBV15; D gene: TRBD1; J gene: TRBJ1-1; clone size: once; CDR3 protein: CATSGTGGTEAFF
V gene: TRBV5-6; D gene: .; J gene: TRBJ2-3; clone size: .; CDR3 protein: CASSLSGPDTQYF
V gene: TRBV4-1; D gene: .; J gene: TRBJ2-7; clone size: .; CDR3 protein: CASSQDGPSYEQYF
V gene: TRBV29-1; D gene: .; J gene: TRBJ2-1; clone size: .; CDR3 protein: CSVVLAKYNEQFF
V gene: TRBV2; D gene: .; J gene: TRBJ1-6; clone size: .; CDR3 protein: CASSPEGGHNSPLHF
V gene: TRBV7-3; D gene: .; J gene: TRBJ2-3; clone size: .; CDR3 protein: CASSLTAPTDTQYF
V gene: TRBV5-5; D gene: .; J gene: TRBJ2-7; clone size: .; CDR3 protein: CASSFEHAGMYEQYF
V gene: TRBV9; D gene: TRBD2; J gene: TRBJ2-2; clone size: .; CDR3 protein: CASSPGLAGALGRTGELFF
V gene: TRBV19; D gene: TRBD2; J gene: TRBJ2-7; clone size: .; CDR3 protein: CASSPSGGAYYEQYF
V gene: TRBV5-6; D gene: .; J gene: TRBJ1-6; clone size: .; CDR3 protein: CASSHRERSDSPLHF
V gene: TRBV6-5; D gene: .; J gene: TRBJ2-7; clone size: .; CDR3 protein: CATQERGEAYEQYF
V gene: TRBV6-6; D gene: TRBD1; J gene: TRBJ1-6; clone size: .; CDR3 protein: CASSWDSSYNSPLHF
V gene: TRBV19; D gene: TRBD2; J gene: TRBJ2-5; clone size: .; CDR3 protein: CASSPGLAGGPETQYF
V gene: TRBV3-1/TRBV3-2; D gene: TRBD1; J gene: TRBJ1-2; clone size: .; CDR3 protein: CASSQRGQGDNYGYTF
V gene: TRBV6-5; D gene: TRBD1; J gene: TRBJ2-5; clone size: .; CDR3 protein: CASSYPGQGKTQYF
V gene: TRBV3-1/TRBV3-2; D gene: .; J gene: TRBJ2-1; clone size: .; CDR3 protein: CASSHTDSPEQFF
V gene: TRBV4-2; D gene: .; J gene: TRBJ1-5; clone size: few; CDR3 protein: CASSQDFSQGERRGNQPQHF
V gene: TRBV6-6; D gene: .; J gene: TRBJ2-7; clone size: .; CDR3 protein: CASSYSGGETTEQYF
V gene: TRBV19; D gene: .; J gene: TRBJ1-1; clone size: few; CDR3 protein: CASSIGVAAGGTEAFF
V gene: TRBV5-1; D gene: TRBD1; J gene: TRBJ1-3; clone size: .; CDR3 protein: CASSLFLTGQGYSGNTIYF
V gene: TRBV19; D gene: TRBD2; J gene: TRBJ2-1; clone size: .; CDR3 protein: CASSRTSSSGDEQFF
V gene: TRBV12-5; D gene: TRBD1; J gene: TRBJ2-6; clone size: .; CDR3 protein: CASGLGTGTGANVLTF
V gene: TRBV4-1; D gene: .; J gene: TRBJ2-6; clone size: .; CDR3 protein: CASSWRGGQGANVLTF
V gene: TRBV10-1; D gene: TRBD2; J gene: TRBJ2-5; clone size: .; CDR3 protein: CASSAGLAGDQETQYF
V gene: TRBV29-1; D gene: TRBD1; J gene: TRBJ1-2; clone size: .; CDR3 protein: CSGSGTGGISDGYTF
V gene: TRBV19; D gene: TRBD1; J gene: TRBJ1-5; clone size: .; CDR3 protein: CASTFDRDNQPQHF
V gene: TRBV3-1/TRBV3-2; D gene: TRBD2; J gene: TRBJ2-3; clone size: once; CDR3 protein: CASSQDRIAGASTDTQYF
V gene: TRBV19; D gene: TRBD1; J gene: TRBJ2-6; clone size: .; CDR3 protein: CASSSRDRVSGANVLTF
V gene: TRBV19; D gene: TRBD1; J gene: TRBJ1-5; clone size: .; CDR3 protein: CASSIRDRGLNQPQHF
V gene: TRBV5-1; D gene: TRBD2; J gene: TRBJ2-3; clone size: .; CDR3 protein: CASSSLRRGGTDTQYF